This is a list of T cell receptor beta chains from one sample in a study of T-cell reconstitution after alpha-beta-depleted transplantation in children. TCRdb passed the PCR reads through MiXCR, listing each CDR3 protein once. The sample holds hundreds of thousands of distinct CDR3 sequences, about 31% seen once. Sample: PBMCs from the stem cell graft donor, taken from the stem cell graft. The receptors derive from a human donor who donated a stem cell graft to a child with aplastic anemia. Both conserved end residues are part of each CDR3. Fields, in order: D gene, J gene, V gene, clone size, CDR3 DNA, CDR3 protein. D genes are given only for firm matches. Clone size appears in some rows only: once, few, many, or a class for an expanded clone.

NA | TRBJ2-7 | TRBV7-8 | NA | TGTGCCAGCAAGAGAGGGGTGGATTACGAGCAGTACTTC | CASKRGVDYEQYF
TRBD1 | TRBJ1-5 | TRBV18 | once | TGTGCCAGCTCAGAAACAGGGGGTAGCAATCAGCCCCAGCATTTT | CASSETGGSNQPQHF
TRBD2 | TRBJ2-1 | TRBV5-1 | few | TGCGCCAGCGGTCTCCGGACTAGCGGATACAATGAGCAGTTCTTC | CASGLRTSGYNEQFF
NA | TRBJ2-3 | TRBV7-2 | NA | TGTGCCAGCAACCTCCCCGCAGGGGCTGGAATAGATACGCAGTATTTT | CASNLPAGAGIDTQYF
NA | TRBJ2-2 | TRBV11-1 | NA | TGTGCCAGCATTGGACCCACTACGGGACATCGGAACACCGGGGAGCTGTTTTTT | CASIGPTTGHRNTGELFF
TRBD2 | TRBJ2-3 | TRBV7-2 | few | TGTGCCAGCAGCTTAGCCCTAGCGGCCCAAATCGGGACAGATACGCAGTATTTT | CASSLALAAQIGTDTQYF
NA | TRBJ1-1 | TRBV5-1 | few | TGCGCCAGCAGCCGTTTGGCGGGGACGATTAGAGCTTTCTTT | CASSRLAGTIRAFF
NA | TRBJ1-5 | TRBV6-5 | few | TGTGCCAGCAGTTCCTTAGGAGTCCAGCCCCAGCATTTT | CASSSLGVQPQHF
NA | TRBJ1-1 | TRBV20-1 | NA | TGCAGTGCTAATCTGCCCGGGAGCCTGAACACTGAAGCTTTCTTT | CSANLPGSLNTEAFF
NA | TRBJ2-2 | TRBV6-1 | few | TGTGCCAGCAGTGAACCCTACGGGGAGCTGTTTTTT | CASSEPYGELFF
NA | TRBJ1-6 | TRBV7-9 | NA | TGTGCCAGCAGCCCCGAGAATAATTCACCCCTCCACTTT | CASSPENNSPLHF
NA | TRBJ2-1 | TRBV9 | NA | TGTGCCAGCAGCGTAGCCTGGGACAATGAGCAGTTCTTC | CASSVAWDNEQFF
TRBD2 | TRBJ2-3 | TRBV5-1 | few | TGCGCCAGCAGCTTCCAGCCTCCTAGAACGGGACTAGCGGGAGTAAAAGATACGCAGTATTTT | CASSFQPPRTGLAGVKDTQYF
TRBD2 | TRBJ2-1 | TRBV5-1 | NA | TGCGCCAGCAGCTGGAGGGTTGAATCTGGCGGGAGGACCTACAATGAGCAGTTCTTC | CASSWRVESGGRTYNEQFF
NA | TRBJ1-6 | TRBV5-6 | NA | TGTGCCAGCAGCCAAAACGTCCCCAATTCACCCCTCCACTTT | CASSQNVPNSPLHF
TRBD2 | TRBJ2-3 | TRBV7-3 | NA | TGTGCCAGCAGTAGGACTAGCTCCACAACAGATACGCAGTATTTT | CASSRTSSTTDTQYF
NA | TRBJ1-5 | TRBV20-1 | NA | TGCAGTGCTAGAAGCTTGGACGGGGCGGCTCAGCCCCAGCATTTT | CSARSLDGAAQPQHF
TRBD2 | TRBJ2-2 | TRBV12-5 | NA | TGTGCTAGTGGTTTGGCGACACCGCGTCGCGGGAGGGCCTTTACCGGGGAGCTGTTTTTT | CASGLATPRRGRAFTGELFF
NA | TRBJ2-7 | TRBV18 | NA | TGTGCCAGCTCACCCCTTGTTGAGTACGAGCAGTACTTC | CASSPLVEYEQYF
TRBD2 | TRBJ2-5 | TRBV10-2 | NA | TGCGCCAGCAGTGAGCGGGCGGGACTAGCCCAAGAGACCCAGTACTTC | CASSERAGLAQETQYF